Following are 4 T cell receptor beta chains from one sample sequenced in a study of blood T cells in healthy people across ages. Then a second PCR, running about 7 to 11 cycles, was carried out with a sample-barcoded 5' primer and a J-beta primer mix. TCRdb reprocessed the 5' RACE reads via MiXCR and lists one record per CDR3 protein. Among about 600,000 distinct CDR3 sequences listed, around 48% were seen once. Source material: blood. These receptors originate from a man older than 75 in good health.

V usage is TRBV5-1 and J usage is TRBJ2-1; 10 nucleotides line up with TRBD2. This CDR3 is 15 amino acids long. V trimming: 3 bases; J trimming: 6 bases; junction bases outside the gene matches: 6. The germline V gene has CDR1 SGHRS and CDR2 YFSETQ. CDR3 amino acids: CASSSQGLATNEQFF. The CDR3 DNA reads TGCGCCAGCAGCTCCCAGGGACTAGCGACCAATGAGCAGTTCTTC.

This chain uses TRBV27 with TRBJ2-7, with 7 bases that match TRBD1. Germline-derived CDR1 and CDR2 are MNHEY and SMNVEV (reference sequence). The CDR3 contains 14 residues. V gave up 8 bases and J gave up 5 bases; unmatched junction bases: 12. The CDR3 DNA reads TGTGCCAGCCGCTCGACAGGGTTGATCAACGAGCAGTACTTC. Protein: CASRSTGLINEQYF.

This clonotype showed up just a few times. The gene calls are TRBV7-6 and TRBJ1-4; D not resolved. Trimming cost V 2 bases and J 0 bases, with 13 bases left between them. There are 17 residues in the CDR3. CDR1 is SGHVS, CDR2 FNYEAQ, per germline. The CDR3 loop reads CASSLRHPGTTNEKLFF. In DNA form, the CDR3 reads TGTGCCAGCAGCTTACGTCACCCCGGGACAACTAATGAAAAACTGTTTTTT.

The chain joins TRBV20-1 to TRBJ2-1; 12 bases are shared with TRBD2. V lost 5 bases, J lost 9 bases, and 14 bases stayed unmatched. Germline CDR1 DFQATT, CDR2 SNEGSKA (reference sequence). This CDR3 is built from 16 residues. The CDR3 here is CSASGASGGEVGEQFF. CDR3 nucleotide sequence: TGCAGTGCTTCGGGGGCTAGCGGGGGGGAGGTCGGTGAGCAGTTCTTC.